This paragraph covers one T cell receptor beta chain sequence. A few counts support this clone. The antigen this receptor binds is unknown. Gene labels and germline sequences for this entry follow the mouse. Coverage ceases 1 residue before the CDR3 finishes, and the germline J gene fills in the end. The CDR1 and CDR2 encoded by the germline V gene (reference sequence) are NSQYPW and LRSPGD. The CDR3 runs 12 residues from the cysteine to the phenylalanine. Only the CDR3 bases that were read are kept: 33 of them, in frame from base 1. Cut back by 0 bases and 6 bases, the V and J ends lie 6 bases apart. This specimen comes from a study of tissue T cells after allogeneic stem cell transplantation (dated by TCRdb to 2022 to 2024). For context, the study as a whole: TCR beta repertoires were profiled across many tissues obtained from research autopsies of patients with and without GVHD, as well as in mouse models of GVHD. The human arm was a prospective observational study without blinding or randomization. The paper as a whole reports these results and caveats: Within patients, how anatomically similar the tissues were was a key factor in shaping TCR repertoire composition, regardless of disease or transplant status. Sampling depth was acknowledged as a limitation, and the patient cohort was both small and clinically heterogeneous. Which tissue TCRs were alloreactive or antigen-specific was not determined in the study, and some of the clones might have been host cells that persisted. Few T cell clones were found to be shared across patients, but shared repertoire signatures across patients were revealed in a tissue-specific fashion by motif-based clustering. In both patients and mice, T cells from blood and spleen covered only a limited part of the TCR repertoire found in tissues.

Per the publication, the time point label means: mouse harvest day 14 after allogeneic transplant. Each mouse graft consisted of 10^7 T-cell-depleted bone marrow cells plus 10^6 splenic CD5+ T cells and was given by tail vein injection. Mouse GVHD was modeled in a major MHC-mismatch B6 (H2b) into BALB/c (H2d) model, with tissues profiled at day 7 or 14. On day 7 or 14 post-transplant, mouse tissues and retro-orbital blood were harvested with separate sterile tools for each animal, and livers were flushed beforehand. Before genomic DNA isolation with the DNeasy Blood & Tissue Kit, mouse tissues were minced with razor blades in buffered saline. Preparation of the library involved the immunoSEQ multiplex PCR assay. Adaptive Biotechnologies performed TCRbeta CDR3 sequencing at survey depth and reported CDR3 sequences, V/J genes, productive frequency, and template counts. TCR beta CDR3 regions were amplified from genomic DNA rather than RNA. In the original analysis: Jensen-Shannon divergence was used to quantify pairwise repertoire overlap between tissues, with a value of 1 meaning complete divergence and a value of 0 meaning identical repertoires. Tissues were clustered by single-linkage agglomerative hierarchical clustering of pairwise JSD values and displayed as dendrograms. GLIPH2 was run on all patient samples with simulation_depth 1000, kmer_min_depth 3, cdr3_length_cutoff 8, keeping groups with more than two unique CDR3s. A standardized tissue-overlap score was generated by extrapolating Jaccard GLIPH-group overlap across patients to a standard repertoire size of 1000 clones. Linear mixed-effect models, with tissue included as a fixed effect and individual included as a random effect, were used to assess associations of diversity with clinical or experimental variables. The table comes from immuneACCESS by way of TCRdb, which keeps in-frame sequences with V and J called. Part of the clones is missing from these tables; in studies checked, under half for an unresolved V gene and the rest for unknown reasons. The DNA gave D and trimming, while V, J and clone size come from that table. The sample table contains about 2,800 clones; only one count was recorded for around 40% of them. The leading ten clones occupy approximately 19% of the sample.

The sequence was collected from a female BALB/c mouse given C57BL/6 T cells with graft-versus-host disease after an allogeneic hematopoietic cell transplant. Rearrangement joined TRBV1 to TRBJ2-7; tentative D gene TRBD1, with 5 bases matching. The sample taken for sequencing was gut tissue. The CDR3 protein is CTCSADRAEQYF. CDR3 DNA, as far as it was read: TGCACCTGCAGTGCAGACAGGGCTGAACAGTAC.